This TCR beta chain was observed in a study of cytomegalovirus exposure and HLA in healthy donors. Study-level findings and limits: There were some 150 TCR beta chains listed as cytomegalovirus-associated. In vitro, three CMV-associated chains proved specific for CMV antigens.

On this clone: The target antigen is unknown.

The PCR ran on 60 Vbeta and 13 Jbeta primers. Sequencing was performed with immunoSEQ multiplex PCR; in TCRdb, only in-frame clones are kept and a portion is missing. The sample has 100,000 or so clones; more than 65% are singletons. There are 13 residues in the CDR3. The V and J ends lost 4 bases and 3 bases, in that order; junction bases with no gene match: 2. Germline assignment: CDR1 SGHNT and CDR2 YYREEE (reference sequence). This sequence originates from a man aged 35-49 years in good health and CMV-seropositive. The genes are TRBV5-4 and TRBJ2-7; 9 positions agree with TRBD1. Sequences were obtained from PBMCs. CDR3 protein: CASSMGQGYEQYF. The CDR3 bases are TGTGCCAGCAGCATGGGACAGGGCTACGAGCAGTACTTC.